The T cell receptor beta chain described here comes from a study of cytotoxic CD8 clonotypes in ibrutinib-treated CLL. Profiling relied on immunoSEQ multiplex PCR, and the TCRdb table lists in-frame clones only, not all of them. The sample records more than 110,000 clones, 76% being singletons. Germline assignment: CDR1 SQVTM and CDR2 ANQGSEA. The CDR3 extends over 12 amino acids. Between the trimmed V and J ends, which lost 5 bases and 4 bases, there was a span of 11 bases. The TCR originated in a human donor with chronic lymphocytic leukemia. The chain links TRBV29-1 to TRBJ1-2; the D is unclear. The material sequenced was PBMCs, taken after 24 months of ibrutinib treatment. The CDR3 here is CSVWAETYGYTF. For the CDR3, the DNA is TGCAGCGTTTGGGCAGAGACCTATGGCTACACCTTC.